The subject of this entry is one T cell receptor beta chain. This sample was taken from a study of cytomegalovirus exposure and HLA in healthy donors. Primers for the PCR totalled 60 Vbeta and 13 Jbeta. TCRdb's copy holds only in-frame clones and misses some; the assay was immunoSEQ multiplex PCR. The sample totals around 74,000 clones. Germline CDR1 reads MDHEN; CDR2 reads SYDVKM. Losses at the gene ends were 5 bases for V and 4 bases for J; bases not matched to a gene: 12. This CDR3 contains 17 residues. Sequenced material: PBMCs. The clonotype was recovered from a man in his thirties or forties in good health and CMV-seronegative. The rearrangement uses TRBV28 and TRBJ1-2, with TRBD1 matching over 11 bases. The CDR3 region has the DNA TGTGCCAGCAGTCCTCCGGGACAGGGGGGACTCGGCTATGGCTACACCTTC. Translation: CASSPPGQGGLGYGYTF.